The next 21 T cell receptor beta chains were all read from a single sample in a study of human T cells and chemical hapten exposure. TCRdb processed the RACE reads anew with MiXCR; each CDR3 protein has one entry. The repertoire consists of about 350,000 distinct CDR3 sequences, with about 5% occurring once and the leading ten covering less than 9%. Indicated time point: pre-sensitization, week 0. Noted treatment: therapeutic diphenylcyclopropenone sensitization with weekly scalp DPC. The material was whole blood, obtained in connection with sensitization to the hapten diphenylcyclopropenone (DPC). The receptors shown here come from a woman in her late teens or twenties with alopecia areata. Some clones in this sample may be carry-over from other donors' samples.

The genes are TRBV7-9 and TRBJ1-1; perhaps TRBD1 as D (5 bases). V was pared by 1 base and J by 0 bases, with 9 bases between. The length of the CDR3 is 15 residues. Germline V gene data show CDR1 as SEHNR and CDR2 as FQNEAQ (reference sequence). In nucleotides, the CDR3 is TGTGCCAGCAGCTTAGATGGGGGAATGAACACTGAAGCTTTCTTT. It translates to CASSLDGGMNTEAFF.

This clonotype was seen more than once but under ten times. V is TRBV6-1 and J is TRBJ2-1, with TRBD2 matching 9 bases. Unmatched junction bases numbered 15, after V lost 7 bases and J lost 5 bases. Germline V CDR1 and CDR2: MNHNS, SASEGT. The CDR3 has 17 residues. The CDR3 nucleotides read TGTGCCAGCAAACCACCTCTGTTAGCGGGGGAGAACAATGAGCAGTTCTTC. Amino acid sequence: CASKPPLLAGENNEQFF.

This clonotype has more than one count but fewer than ten. V gene TRBV11-2 combines with J gene TRBJ2-3; D gene unclear. This CDR3 region has 14 residues. V lost 5 bases to trimming and J lost 4 bases, with 13 bases between them. Germline V gives CDR1 SGHAT, CDR2 FQNNGV. CDR3 region: CASSQVPLADTQYF. The CDR3 region has the DNA TGTGCCAGCAGCCAGGTCCCGTTGGCAGATACGCAGTATTTT.

This clonotype was seen more than once but under ten times. This chain uses TRBV27 with TRBJ1-2; 8 positions agree with TRBD1. V gave up 4 bases and J gave up 8 bases; unmatched junction bases: 12. Germline-derived CDR1 and CDR2 are MNHEY and SMNVEV (reference sequence). The CDR3 has 15 residues. CDR3 protein: CASSSATTGVGGYTF. The CDR3 DNA follows: TGTGCCAGCAGTTCCGCCACGACAGGGGTAGGCGGCTACACCTTC.

This clonotype was observed many times. The genes are TRBV25-1 and TRBJ2-3, with 11 positions matching TRBD2. The CDR3 has 17 amino acids. V dropped 2 bases and J dropped 5; count of bases not matched to a gene: 9. The germline V gene has CDR1 MGHDK and CDR2 SYGVNS. This chain's CDR3 is CASSEELAGAGKDTQYF. The CDR3 nucleotides are TGTGCCAGCAGTGAAGAACTAGCGGGGGCCGGGAAAGATACGCAGTATTTT.

This clonotype was seen repeatedly, ten times or more. The V gene is TRBV5-1, the J gene TRBJ2-3, with D unclear. The ends were cut back, 1 base at V and 2 bases at J, with 8 bases in the middle. This CDR3 comprises 14 residues. Looked up from germline, CDR1 is SGHRS and CDR2 is YFSETQ. The CDR3 DNA is TGCGCCAGCAGCTTGACCTGGATCACAGATACGCAGTATTTT. Its protein is CASSLTWITDTQYF. Together with reference TRBV5-1 and TRBJ2-3, the CDR3 gives the full variable domain: KAGVTQTPRYLIKTRGQQVTLSCSPISGHRSVSWYQQTPGQGLQFLFEYFSETQRNKGNFPGRFSGRQFSNSRSEMNVSTLELGDSALYLCASSLTWITDTQYFGPGTRLTVL.

Many counts were recorded for this clonotype. The chain uses TRBV27 and TRBJ1-1; perhaps TRBD1 as D (5 bases). Germline values: CDR1 MNHEY, CDR2 SMNVEV (reference sequence). The CDR3 has 15 residues. Trimming shortened V by 4 bases and J by 3 bases, and 15 bases separated the two germline ends. The CDR3 nucleotides read TGTGCCAGCAGTTATCGAGGGGTCTACGACACTGAAGCTTTCTTT. Translating it yields CASSYRGVYDTEAFF.

This clonotype was recorded a few times. A much larger clone lies one base from this, so it may be a read error. The chain carries TRBV6-5 and TRBJ1-1, with 9 positions matching TRBD1. Germline assignment: CDR1 MNHEY and CDR2 SVGAGI. J lost 0 bases, V lost 5 bases, and 1 base had no gene match. This CDR3 has 14 amino acids. The CDR3 nucleotides are TGTGCCAGCAGTCGGACAGGGGTGAACACTGAAGCTTTCTTT. This translates into CASSRTGVNTEAFF.

In its sample, this clonotype was seen many times. The rearrangement uses TRBV19 and TRBJ2-4, with D maybe TRBD2 (6 bases). Germline V gives CDR1 LNHDA, CDR2 SQIVND (reference sequence). CDR3 length: 14 amino acids. Trimming stripped 5 bases from V and 4 bases from J, with 12 bases between. The DNA for the CDR3 is TGTGCCAGTAGTTCCCCGGGGGAAAAAAACATTCAGTACTTC. Translated, it gives CASSSPGEKNIQYF.

The table lists this clonotype with many counts. V gene TRBV20-1 combines with J gene TRBJ1-5, with a weak D call TRBD1 (6 bases). The CDR3 extends over 14 amino acids. V gave up 6 bases and J gave up 5 bases, with 17 bases separating them. CDR1 is DFQATT, CDR2 SNEGSKA, per germline (reference sequence). CDR3 amino acids: CSAAQGSDHQPQHF. DNA for the CDR3: TGCAGTGCCGCACAGGGTTCAGACCATCAGCCCCAGCATTTT.

J is TRBJ2-3 and V is TRBV6-5, with 8 bases lining up with TRBD1. With 6 bases clipped from V and 6 bases from J, the junction kept 14 bases outside the gene matches. CDR1 and CDR2 from the germline V gene are MNHEY and SVGAGI. The CDR3 contains 16 residues. The CDR3 loop is CASSAHRDRGYDTQYF. The CDR3 DNA sequence: TGTGCCAGCAGCGCACATCGTGACAGGGGTTATGATACGCAGTATTTT.

This clonotype was observed a few times. V and J are TRBV6-5 and TRBJ2-7; a possible D gene is TRBD1 (5 bases). Trimming shortened V by 2 bases and J by 7 bases, and 18 bases separated the two germline ends. The CDR3 sequence is 15 residues long. CDR1 MNHEY and CDR2 SVGAGI come from the germline V gene. CDR3 protein: CASSYGAGKVGEQYF. For the CDR3, the DNA is TGTGCCAGCAGTTACGGTGCAGGGAAGGTAGGGGAGCAGTACTTC.

The V gene is TRBV18, the J gene TRBJ2-2; 8 bases map to TRBD2. V shed 3 bases, J shed 1 base, and the junction held 7 bases outside the gene matches. The CDR3 is 17 residues long. Germline lookup yields CDR1 KGHSH and CDR2 LQKENI. CDR3 DNA sequence: TGTGCCAGCTCACCTCCCGCGGCGGGGGGGAACACCGGGGAGCTGTTTTTT. This gives the protein CASSPPAAGGNTGELFF.

The sample holds many counts of this clonotype. V and J are TRBV6-2 or TRBV6-3 and TRBJ1-2; D is uncertain. V was clipped by 10 bases and J by 6 bases, with 27 bases between them. The CDR3 sequence is 16 residues long. From germline, CDR1 is MNHEY and CDR2 SVGEGT. The CDR3 sequence: CATKRGDVIVKDGYTF. CDR3 sequence (DNA): TGTGCCACCAAGCGTGGGGATGTGATCGTAAAGGATGGCTACACCTTC.

This clonotype came up a few times. The gene calls are TRBV9 and TRBJ2-2, with no clear D. Germline V gene data show CDR1 as SGDLS and CDR2 as YYNGEE. Deletions cut 4 bases from V and 0 bases from J, with 13 bases between. This CDR3 comprises 16 residues. CDR3 sequence (DNA): TGTGCCAGCAGCACCCGACGGATACCGAACACCGGGGAGCTGTTTTTT. Protein sequence: CASSTRRIPNTGELFF.

This clonotype occurred a few times. DNA for the CDR3: TGCGCCAGCAGTCCTGGAACGGTGAACGGCTCACCCCTCCACTTT. It is translated as CASSPGTVNGSPLHF. V and J are TRBV4-3 and TRBJ1-6; D gene unclear. The CDR3 totals 15 residues. The V end lost 6 bases, the J end lost 10 bases, and 19 bases lay between the germline ends. Germline V gene lookup returns CDR1 LGHNA and CDR2 YSLEER.

This clonotype was recorded at least ten times. The chain combines TRBV5-1 with TRBJ2-1; D unclear. The V gene's germline CDR1 is SGHRS and CDR2 YFSETQ. The germline V and J ends were trimmed by 0 bases and 0 bases, with 7 bases remaining between them. This CDR3 has 15 residues. Written as DNA, the CDR3 is TGCGCCAGCAGCTTGGGACTCGACTCCTACAATGAGCAGTTCTTC. It is translated as CASSLGLDSYNEQFF.

Comments on this clonotype: Since a much larger clone is just one base distant, this may be a read error. The chain employs TRBV11-2 and TRBJ2-3; 9 bases align to TRBD2. Germline values: CDR1 SGHAT, CDR2 FQNNGV. The CDR3 length is 15 residues. CDR3 sequence reads: CAGSSRGGRTDTQYF. The CDR3, as DNA: TGTGCCGGCAGCTCGCGGGGGGGCCGCACAGATACGCAGTATTTT.

This clonotype appeared a few times. The chain joins TRBV7-9 to TRBJ1-2; D is unresolved. The germline V gene has CDR1 SEHNR and CDR2 FQNEAQ (reference sequence). There are 12 residues in the CDR3. With 4 bases removed from V and 8 bases from J, the gap between germline ends came to 11 bases. CDR3 DNA: TGTGCCAGCAGCTCCCCTTTCGACGGCTACACCTTC. Protein product: CASSSPFDGYTF.

The V call is TRBV14, the J call TRBJ2-1; D is unclear. The V gene lost 4 bases and the J gene lost 9 bases, with 13 bases spanning the gap. This CDR3 spans 13 amino acids. Germline V lookup: CDR1 SGHDN, CDR2 FVKESK. CDR3 loop: CASSRYQSLEQFF. The CDR3 DNA follows: TGTGCCAGCAGCCGATACCAGAGCCTTGAGCAGTTCTTC.

The chain combines TRBV20-1 with TRBJ1-4, with TRBD1 as a possible D gene (6 bases). The CDR3 runs to 13 residues. Germline CDR1 reads DFQATT; CDR2 reads SNEGSKA (reference sequence). Trimming left V 5 bases short and J 8 bases short, with 15 bases between. CDR3 bases: TGCAGTGCTGTACAGGGAGGGGAGGAAAAACTGTTTTTT. Protein sequence: CSAVQGGEEKLFF.